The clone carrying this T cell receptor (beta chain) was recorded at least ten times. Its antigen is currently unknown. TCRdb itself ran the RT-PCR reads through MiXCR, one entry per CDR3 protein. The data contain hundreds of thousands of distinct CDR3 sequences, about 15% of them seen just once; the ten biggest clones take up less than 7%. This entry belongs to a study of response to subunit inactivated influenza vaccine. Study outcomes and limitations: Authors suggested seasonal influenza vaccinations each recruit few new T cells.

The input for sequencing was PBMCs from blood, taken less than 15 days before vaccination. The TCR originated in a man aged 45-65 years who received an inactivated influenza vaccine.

The CDR3 is CSARDSSGMRYEQYF. CDR3 DNA: TGCAGTGCTAGAGATTCTAGCGGGATGAGGTACGAGCAGTACTTC. The chain carries TRBV20-1 and TRBJ2-7, with TRBD2 identical over 9 bases. This CDR3 contains 15 residues. The V segment lost 0 bases and the J segment 4 bases; nucleotides outside the gene matches: 7. In germline, CDR1 is DFQATT, CDR2 SNEGSKA (reference sequence).